The 27 T cell receptor beta chains below come from one sample, sequenced in a study of identical twins. TCRdb used MiXCR to reprocess the 5' RACE reads, holding one entry per CDR3 protein. The sample consists of approximately 230,000 distinct CDR3 sequences, roughly 13% of them appearing once. The sequenced material came from memory (CD45RO+) T cells sorted from blood. The receptor source for this set is a young woman in good health.

This clonotype came up many times. The chain links TRBV7-7 to TRBJ2-5; D is undetermined. This CDR3 has 13 residues. Germline V gene sequence: CDR1 SSHAT, CDR2 FNYEAQ (reference sequence). V lost 1 base and J 2 bases, leaving 5 bases between the germline ends. The CDR3: CASSLGLQETQYF. CDR3 in DNA: TGTGCCAGCAGCTTAGGGCTACAAGAGACCCAGTACTTC.

This clonotype has just a few counts. J is TRBJ2-7 and V is TRBV12-3 or TRBV12-4; weak D call: TRBD1 (5 bases). The V and J ends lost 5 bases and 2 bases respectively, with 19 bases between them. The CDR3 covers 16 residues. The CDR3 loop is CASSPQYGRVTYEQYF. The CDR3 DNA follows: TGTGCCAGCAGTCCCCAATATGGCAGGGTCACCTACGAGCAGTACTTC.

This chain connects TRBV11-2 to TRBJ2-1, with D perhaps matching TRBD1 (5 bases). Trimming pared 0 bases from V and 7 bases from J, leaving 16 bases between. CDR3 length: 16 residues. The germline V gene encodes CDR1 SGHAT and CDR2 FQNNGV. As DNA, the CDR3 is TGTGCCAGCAGCTTAGATGGTGGGGCAGGTCTGAATGAGCAGTTCTTC. This codes for CASSLDGGAGLNEQFF.

This clonotype was counted between two and nine times. This chain uses TRBV19 with TRBJ2-2; D is perhaps TRBD1 (6 bases). V lost 5 bases to trimming and J lost 0 bases, with 10 bases between them. Germline-derived CDR1 and CDR2 are LNHDA and SQIVND (reference sequence). The CDR3 totals 15 residues. CDR3 DNA sequence: TGTGCCAGTAGTTATCCAGGGGCGAACACCGGGGAGCTGTTTTTT. It codes for CASSYPGANTGELFF.

This clonotype has only a few counts. The chain uses TRBV15 and TRBJ2-2, with D possibly being TRBD1 (5 bases). Germline V gives CDR1 LNHNV, CDR2 YYDKDF (reference sequence). The CDR3 is 15 amino acids. V was cut by 0 bases and J by 4 bases, with 9 bases left in between. CDR3 nucleotides: TGTGCCACCAGCAGAGATCAGACAGCCACCGGGGAGCTGTTTTTT. Translation gives CATSRDQTATGELFF.

CDR3 region: CASSVGESGELFF. In DNA, the CDR3 is TGTGCCAGCAGCGTAGGGGAGTCCGGGGAGCTGTTTTTT. The chain has TRBV9 and TRBJ2-2, with D maybe TRBD2 (5 bases). The CDR3 totals 13 residues. V was clipped by 0 bases and J by 6 bases, with 6 bases between them. CDR1 and CDR2 from the germline V gene are SGDLS and YYNGEE.

The genes are TRBV7-2 and TRBJ2-7; D remains ambiguous. Trimming cost V 8 bases and J 6 bases, with 14 bases left between them. Per the germline V gene, CDR1 is SGHTA and CDR2 is FQGNSA. The CDR3 extends over 12 amino acids. Written as DNA, the CDR3 is TGTGCCAGCGGGTTTCTTGTTCGCGAGCAGTACTTC. This encodes CASGFLVREQYF.

The chain carries TRBV5-6 and TRBJ2-6, with 12 bases matching TRBD1. The J segment lost 0 bases and the V segment lost 5 bases, leaving 9 bases of the junction unmatched. CDR1 SGHDT and CDR2 YYEEEE come from the germline V gene. The CDR3 loop spans 19 amino acids. The CDR3 DNA reads TGTGCCAGCAGGGATACCGGGACAGGGGGCGCCTCTGGGGCCAACGTCCTGACTTTC. Translated, it gives CASRDTGTGGASGANVLTF.

This clonotype was counted only a few times. J is TRBJ2-1 and V is TRBV27; no clear D. Trimming cost V 3 bases and J 0 bases, with 9 bases left between them. Germline V gene lookup returns CDR1 MNHEY and CDR2 SMNVEV (reference sequence). The CDR3 runs 15 residues. CDR3 in amino acids: CASSLALSSYNEQFF. Here the CDR3 DNA reads TGTGCCAGCAGTTTGGCCTTGAGCTCCTACAATGAGCAGTTCTTC.

A few counts support this clonotype. V usage is TRBV20-1 and J usage is TRBJ2-4, with 8 nucleotides matching TRBD1. Germline trimming cut 0 bases from V and 4 bases from J; bases unmatched to any gene: 11. The CDR3 runs to 17 residues. Looked up from germline, CDR1 is DFQATT and CDR2 is SNEGSKA (reference sequence). The CDR3 protein is CSARDPPTGTGKNIQYF. The CDR3 coding sequence is TGCAGTGCTAGAGACCCCCCTACCGGGACAGGAAAAAACATTCAGTACTTC.

This clonotype has a count of ten or more. The V gene is TRBV7-9, the J gene TRBJ2-4; D uncertain. CDR1 is SEHNR and CDR2 is FQNEAQ in the germline V gene (reference sequence). The CDR3 is made up of 16 amino acids. The V gene lost 1 base and the J gene lost 0 bases, with 10 bases spanning the gap. CDR3 sequence reads: CASSLVVSLAKNIQYF. In DNA form, the CDR3 reads TGTGCCAGCAGCTTAGTGGTCAGCTTAGCCAAAAACATTCAGTACTTC. The full variable domain, with the rest looked up from reference TRBV7-9 and TRBJ2-4, is DTGVSQNPRHKITKRGQNVTFRCDPISEHNRLYWYRQTLGQGPEFLTYFQNEAQLEKSRLLSDRFSAERPKGSFSTLEIQRTEQGDSAMYLCASSLVVSLAKNIQYFGAGTRLSVL.

In its sample, this clonotype was seen a few times. A clone one base away is much larger, so this may be a read error. The rearrangement joins TRBV11-2 to TRBJ2-1, with 15 bases matching TRBD2. The CDR3 consists of 18 residues. Germline CDR1 SGHAT, CDR2 FQNNGV. Trimming removed 5 bases from V and 5 bases from J; junction bases left unmatched: 10. This CDR3 is CASSPQGLAGGAHNEQFF. CDR3 coding DNA: TGTGCCAGCAGCCCCCAGGGACTAGCGGGGGGAGCTCACAATGAGCAGTTCTTC. Drawing the rest from reference TRBV11-2 and TRBJ2-1, the complete variable domain is EAGVAQSPRYKIIEKRQSVAFWCNPISGHATLYWYQQILGQGPKLLIQFQNNGVVDDSQLPKDRFSAERLKGVDSTLKIQPAKLEDSAVYLCASSPQGLAGGAHNEQFFGPGTRLTVL.

This clonotype was seen a few times. The genes are TRBV6-5 and TRBJ1-6; D uncertain. The germline CDR1 and CDR2 sequences are MNHEY and SVGAGI. This CDR3 has 15 amino acids. V lost 2 bases and J lost 7, with 12 bases in between. The CDR3 is CASSYDTIKNSPLHF. CDR3 nucleotides: TGTGCCAGCAGTTACGACACTATTAAAAATTCACCCCTCCACTTT.

The chain combines TRBV2 with TRBJ2-3; TRBD2 might be the D (6 bases). The V end was cut by 8 bases, the J end by 5 bases, with 17 bases between. The CDR3 length is 14 residues. Per the germline V gene, CDR1 is SNHLY and CDR2 is FYNNEI. CDR3 coding DNA: TGTGCCAGCGCACTAGCCGCCTCCGGAGATACGCAGTATTTT. This gives the protein CASALAASGDTQYF.

This clonotype has at least ten counts. The rearrangement links TRBV27 to TRBJ1-2; no definite D call. Germline loops: CDR1 MNHEY, CDR2 SMNVEV (reference sequence). The CDR3 length is 14 residues. Trimming took off 6 bases at V and 0 bases at J, with 11 bases between the two ends. CDR3 in amino acids: CASRYSGANYGYTF. CDR3 sequence (DNA): TGTGCCAGCAGGTACAGTGGAGCTAACTATGGCTACACCTTC.

There are many counts of this clonotype. The chain uses TRBV3-1 and TRBJ1-2, with D perhaps TRBD1 (6 bases). This CDR3 has 14 amino acids. The V gene lost 1 base and the J gene lost 4 bases, with 10 bases spanning the gap. Germline CDR1 and CDR2: LGHDT and YNNKEL (reference sequence). CDR3 loop: CASSQGTVGYGYTF. The CDR3 DNA reads as TGTGCCAGCAGCCAAGGGACAGTGGGCTATGGCTACACCTTC.

To note about this clonotype: The missing conserved phenylalanine or tryptophan at the end of this CDR3 makes a read error likely. No DNA is shown, since the ends of the CDR3 on it are uncertain; the CDR3 is the one TCRdb lists. V gene TRBV5-1 combines with J gene TRBJ1-1; TRBD1, the table's D call, was not compared with the DNA. The CDR3 length is 11 residues, termini included. From germline, CDR1 is SGHRS and CDR2 YFSETQ. CDR3 amino acids: CASSTGTGLLL.

The table lists this clonotype with a few counts. This sequence joins TRBV6-2 or TRBV6-3 and TRBJ1-5, with D perhaps TRBD1 (5 bases). Germline V lookup: CDR1 MNHEY, CDR2 SVGEGT. V was cut by 7 bases and J by 7 bases, with 14 bases left in between. This CDR3 is built from 13 residues. CDR3: CASNKGSKQPQHF. CDR3 DNA sequence: TGTGCCAGCAACAAGGGGTCTAAACAGCCCCAGCATTTT.

This chain connects TRBV12-5 to TRBJ1-2; tentative D call: TRBD1 (6 bases). CDR1 is LGHNT and CDR2 is FRNRAP in the germline V gene. The CDR3 has 15 amino acids. V was cut by 1 base and J by 3 bases, with 12 bases left in between. CDR3 DNA sequence: TGTGCTAGTGGTTTGGACGGGGGCGAAGACTATGGCTACACCTTC. Encoded protein: CASGLDGGEDYGYTF. Filled out from reference TRBV12-5 and TRBJ1-2, the complete variable domain reads DARVTQTPRHKVTEMGQEVTMRCQPILGHNTVFWYRQTMMQGLELLAYFRNRAPLDDSGMPKDRFSAEMPDATLATLKIQPSEPRDSAVYFCASGLDGGEDYGYTFGSGTRLTVV.

The CDR3 DNA reads TGTGCTAGTGGTTTGGGGGGGACAGGAGCAGAGACCCAGTACTTC. Protein sequence: CASGLGGTGAETQYF. The chain uses TRBV12-5 and TRBJ2-5; 8 bases agree with TRBD1. Germline loops: CDR1 LGHNT, CDR2 FRNRAP. The CDR3 consists of 15 residues. Trimming took 1 base from V and 4 from J; bases not matched to a gene: 5.

This clonotype was found many times. The chain employs TRBV5-1 and TRBJ2-1; 8 positions agree with TRBD2. The CDR3 is made up of 14 amino acids. V was clipped by 0 bases and J by 8 bases; unmatched bases: 4. The germline gives CDR1 SGHRS, CDR2 YFSETQ. The CDR3 sequence is CASSLDLAGDEQFF. The DNA of the CDR3 is TGCGCCAGCAGCTTGGATCTAGCGGGCGATGAGCAGTTCTTC.

This clonotype was seen only a few times. The V and J genes are TRBV7-9 and TRBJ1-1; D is possibly TRBD1 (5 bases). The CDR3 consists of 15 residues. Trimming cost V 5 bases and J 5 bases, with 18 bases left between them. CDR1 and CDR2 from the germline V gene are SEHNR and FQNEAQ (reference sequence). CDR3 loop: CASSPPRGGETEAFF. CDR3 DNA: TGTGCCAGCAGCCCTCCACGAGGAGGGGAAACTGAAGCTTTCTTT.

In this sample, this clonotype turned up a few times. This chain connects TRBV18 to TRBJ2-7; possibly TRBD2 for D (5 bases). Trimming took off 6 bases at V and 3 bases at J, with 15 bases between the two ends. CDR1 is KGHSH, CDR2 LQKENI, per germline. The CDR3 contains 14 residues. Here the CDR3 DNA reads TGTGCCAGCTCTCCCGGCGGGTTCGGCTACGAGCAGTACTTC. Its translation is CASSPGGFGYEQYF.

This chain links TRBV20-1 with TRBJ2-5, with 7 bases lining up with TRBD1. The CDR3 is made up of 13 amino acids. The V and J ends lost 3 bases and 4 bases, in that order; junction bases with no gene match: 5. The germline CDR1 and CDR2 sequences are DFQATT and SNEGSKA (reference sequence). The CDR3 reads CSASQGVRETQYF. The CDR3 DNA sequence: TGCAGTGCTAGTCAGGGGGTGAGAGAGACCCAGTACTTC.

This clonotype was seen a few times. V usage is TRBV10-3 and J usage is TRBJ2-5; D remains ambiguous. V was shortened by 7 bases and J by 5 bases, with 14 bases between the two germline ends. The CDR3 contains 13 residues. The germline CDR1 and CDR2 sequences are ENHRY and SYGVKD. Here the CDR3 reads CAITERLQETQYF. The CDR3 region has the DNA TGTGCCATCACCGAACGACTCCAGGAGACCCAGTACTTC.

This clonotype was seen more than once but under ten times. The chain has TRBV27 and TRBJ2-3, with 8 bases identical to TRBD1. There are 15 residues in the CDR3. J lost 4 bases, V lost 4 bases, and 7 bases had no gene match. Germline lookup yields CDR1 MNHEY and CDR2 SMNVEV (reference sequence). The CDR3 DNA is TGTGCCAGCAGTTCGATGGACAGGGTGCCAGATACGCAGTATTTT. As protein: CASSSMDRVPDTQYF.

This chain uses TRBV20-1 with TRBJ1-1; a weak D match, TRBD1 (6 bases). Trimming cost V 4 bases and J 0 bases, with 12 bases left between them. Germline CDR1 DFQATT, CDR2 SNEGSKA (reference sequence). CDR3 length: 14 amino acids. The CDR3 spells CSAKQGSMNTEAFF. DNA of the CDR3: TGCAGTGCTAAACAGGGATCGATGAACACTGAAGCTTTCTTT.